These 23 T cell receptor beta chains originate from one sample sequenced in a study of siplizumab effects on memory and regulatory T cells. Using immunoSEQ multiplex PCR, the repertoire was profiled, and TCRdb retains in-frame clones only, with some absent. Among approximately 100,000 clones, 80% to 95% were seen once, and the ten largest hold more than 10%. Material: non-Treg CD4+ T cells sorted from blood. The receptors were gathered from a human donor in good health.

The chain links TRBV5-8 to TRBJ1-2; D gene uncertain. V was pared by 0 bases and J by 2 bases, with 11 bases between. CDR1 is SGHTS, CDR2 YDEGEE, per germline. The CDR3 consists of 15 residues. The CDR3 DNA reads TGTGCCAGCAGCTTGGAAAGGCGGCAGAACTATGGCTACACCTTC. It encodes CASSLERRQNYGYTF. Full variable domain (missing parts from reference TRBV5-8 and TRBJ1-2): EAGVTQSPTHLIKTRGQQATLRCSPISGHTSVYWYQQALGLGLQFLLWYDEGEERNRGNFPPRFSGRQFPNYSSELNVNALELEDSALYLCASSLERRQNYGYTFGSGTRLTVV.

The CDR3 coding sequence is TGTGCCAGCAGCTTAGCGAATTTGGGACGGGGAAGTAATGAGCAGTTCTTC. It codes for CASSLANLGRGSNEQFF. J is TRBJ2-1 and V is TRBV7-8; D is possibly TRBD1 or TRBD2 (5 bases each). Trimming stripped 0 bases from V and 7 bases from J, with 19 bases between. The germline gives CDR1 SGHVS, CDR2 FQNEAQ. The length of the CDR3 is 17 residues. The full variable domain, completed using reference TRBV7-8 and TRBJ2-1, is GAGVSQSPRYKVAKRGQDVALRCDPISGHVSLFWYQQALGQGPEFLTYFQNEAQLDKSGLPSDRFFAERPEGSVSTLKIQRTQQEDSAVYLCASSLANLGRGSNEQFFGPGTRLTVL.

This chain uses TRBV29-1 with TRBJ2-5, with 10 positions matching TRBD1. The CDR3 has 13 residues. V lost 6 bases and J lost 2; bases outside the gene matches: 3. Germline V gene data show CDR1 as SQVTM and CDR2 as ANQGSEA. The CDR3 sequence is CSVGTGVQETQYF. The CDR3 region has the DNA TGCAGCGTGGGGACAGGGGTTCAAGAGACCCAGTACTTC.

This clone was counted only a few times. CDR3 nucleotide sequence: TGTGCCAGCAGCGACCCTGGACAGCCCCAGCATTTT. It codes for CASSDPGQPQHF. The chain has TRBV7-2 and TRBJ1-5; D gene unclear. Germline V gene lookup returns CDR1 SGHTA and CDR2 FQGNSA. Trimming removed 5 bases from V and 7 bases from J, with 9 bases in between. The CDR3 consists of 12 residues.

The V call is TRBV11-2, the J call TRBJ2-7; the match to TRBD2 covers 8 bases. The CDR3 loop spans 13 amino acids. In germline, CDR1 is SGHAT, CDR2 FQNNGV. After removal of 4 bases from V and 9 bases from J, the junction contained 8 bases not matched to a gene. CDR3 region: CASSSRGGPGQYF. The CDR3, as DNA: TGTGCCAGCAGCTCCCGGGGGGGGCCGGGGCAGTACTTC.

The CDR3 DNA sequence: TGCGCCAGCAGCCACGTTGGGGGAGGCGAGACCCAGTACTTC. Amino acid sequence: CASSHVGGGETQYF. This chain joins TRBV5-1 and TRBJ2-5; TRBD2 might be the D (6 bases). The germline CDR1 and CDR2 sequences are SGHRS and YFSETQ. V shed 4 bases and J shed 5 bases, with 15 bases lying between them. The CDR3 spans 14 residues.

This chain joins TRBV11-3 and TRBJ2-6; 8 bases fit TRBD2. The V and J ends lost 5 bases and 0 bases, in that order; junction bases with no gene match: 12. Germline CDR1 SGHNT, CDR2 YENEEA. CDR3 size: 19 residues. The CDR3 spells CASSRRPSGSFSGANVLTF. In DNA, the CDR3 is TGTGCCAGCAGCAGAAGGCCTAGCGGGTCCTTCTCTGGGGCCAACGTCCTGACTTTC.

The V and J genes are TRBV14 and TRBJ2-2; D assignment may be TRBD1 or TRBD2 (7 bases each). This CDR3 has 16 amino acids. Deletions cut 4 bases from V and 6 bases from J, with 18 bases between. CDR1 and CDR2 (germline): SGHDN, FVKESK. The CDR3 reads CASSLTQGRVPGELFF. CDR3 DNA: TGTGCCAGCAGCCTGACACAGGGGAGGGTTCCCGGGGAGCTGTTTTTT. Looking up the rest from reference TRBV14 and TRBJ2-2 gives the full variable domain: EAGVTQFPSHSVIEKGQTVTLRCDPISGHDNLYWYRRVMGKEIKFLLHFVKESKQDESGMPNNRFLAERTGGTYSTLKVQPAELEDSGVYFCASSLTQGRVPGELFFGEGSRLTVL.

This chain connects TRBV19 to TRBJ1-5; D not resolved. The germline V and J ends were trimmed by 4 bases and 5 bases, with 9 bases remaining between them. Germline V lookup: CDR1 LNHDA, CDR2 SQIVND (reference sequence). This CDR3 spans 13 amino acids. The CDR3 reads CASSTLGYQPQHF. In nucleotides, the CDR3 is TGTGCCAGTAGTACGCTGGGTTATCAGCCCCAGCATTTT.

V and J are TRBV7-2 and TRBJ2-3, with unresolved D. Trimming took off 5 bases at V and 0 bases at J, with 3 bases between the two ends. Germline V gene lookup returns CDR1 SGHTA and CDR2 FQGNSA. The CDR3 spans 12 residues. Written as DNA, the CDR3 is TGTGCCAGCAGCCTGAGCACAGATACGCAGTATTTT. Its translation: CASSLSTDTQYF.

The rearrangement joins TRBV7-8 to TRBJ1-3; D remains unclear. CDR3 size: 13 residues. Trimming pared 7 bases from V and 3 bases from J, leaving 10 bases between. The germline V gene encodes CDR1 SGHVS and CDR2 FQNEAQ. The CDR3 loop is CASTDGIGNTIYF. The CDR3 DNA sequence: TGTGCCAGCACCGACGGAATTGGAAACACCATATATTTT.

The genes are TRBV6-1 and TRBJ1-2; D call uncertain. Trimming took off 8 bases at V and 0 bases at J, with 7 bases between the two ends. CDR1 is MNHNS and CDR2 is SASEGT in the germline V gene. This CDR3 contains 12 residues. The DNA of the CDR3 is TGTGCCAGCGCACAAGCTAACTATGGCTACACCTTC. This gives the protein CASAQANYGYTF.

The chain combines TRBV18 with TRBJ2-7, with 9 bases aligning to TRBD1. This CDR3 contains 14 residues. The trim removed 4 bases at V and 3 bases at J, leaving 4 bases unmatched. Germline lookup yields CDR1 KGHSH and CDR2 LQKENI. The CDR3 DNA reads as TGTGCCAGCTCACTTGGGACAGGGATCTACGAGCAGTACTTC. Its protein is CASSLGTGIYEQYF.

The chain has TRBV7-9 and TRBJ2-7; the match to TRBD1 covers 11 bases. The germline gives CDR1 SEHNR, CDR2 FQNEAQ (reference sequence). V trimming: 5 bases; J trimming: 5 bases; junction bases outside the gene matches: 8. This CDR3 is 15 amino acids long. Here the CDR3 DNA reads TGTGCCAGCAGCCGAAGCGGACAGGGGGCGGACGAGCAGTACTTC. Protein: CASSRSGQGADEQYF.

CDR3 sequence (DNA): TGTGCCACCTCAGGGGACAGGAACACTGAAGCTTTCTTT. It yields the protein CATSGDRNTEAFF. The chain has TRBV7-8 and TRBJ1-1, with 7 bases aligning to TRBD1. V lost 10 bases and J lost 1; bases outside the gene matches: 6. This CDR3 comprises 13 residues. The germline V gene has CDR1 SGHVS and CDR2 FQNEAQ.

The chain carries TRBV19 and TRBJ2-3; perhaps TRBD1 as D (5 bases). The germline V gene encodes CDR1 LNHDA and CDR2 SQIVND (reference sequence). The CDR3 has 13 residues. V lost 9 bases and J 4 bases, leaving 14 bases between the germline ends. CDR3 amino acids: CASGPQGADTQYF. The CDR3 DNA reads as TGTGCCAGCGGGCCACAAGGGGCAGATACGCAGTATTTT.

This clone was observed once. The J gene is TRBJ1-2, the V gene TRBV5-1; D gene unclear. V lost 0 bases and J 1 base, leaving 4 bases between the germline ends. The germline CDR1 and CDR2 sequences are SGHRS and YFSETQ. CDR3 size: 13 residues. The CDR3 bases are TGCGCCAGCAGCTTGGGCAGTAACTATGGCTACACCTTC. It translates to CASSLGSNYGYTF.

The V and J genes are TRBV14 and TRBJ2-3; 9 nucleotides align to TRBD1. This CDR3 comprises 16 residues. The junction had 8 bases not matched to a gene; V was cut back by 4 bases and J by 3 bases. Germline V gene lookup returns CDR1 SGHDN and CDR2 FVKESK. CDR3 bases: TGTGCCAGCAGCCGCCCCGGGACAGGGAGAACAGATACGCAGTATTTT. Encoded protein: CASSRPGTGRTDTQYF.

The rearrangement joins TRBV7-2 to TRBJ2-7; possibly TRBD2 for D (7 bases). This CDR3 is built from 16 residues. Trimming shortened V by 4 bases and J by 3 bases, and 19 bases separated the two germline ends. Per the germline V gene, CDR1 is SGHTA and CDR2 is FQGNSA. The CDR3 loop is CASSSQGWVAGYEQYF. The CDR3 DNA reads TGTGCCAGCAGCTCACAGGGATGGGTAGCGGGCTACGAGCAGTACTTC. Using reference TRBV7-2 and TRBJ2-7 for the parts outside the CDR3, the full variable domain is GAGVSQSPSNKVTEKGKDVELRCDPISGHTALYWYRQSLGQGLEFLIYFQGNSAPDKSGLPSDRFSAERTGGSVSTLTIQRTQQEDSAVYLCASSSQGWVAGYEQYFGPGTRLTVT.

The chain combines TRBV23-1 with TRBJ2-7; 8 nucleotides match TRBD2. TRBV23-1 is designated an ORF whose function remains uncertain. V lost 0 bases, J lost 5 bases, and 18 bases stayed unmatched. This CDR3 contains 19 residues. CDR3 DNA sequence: TGCGCCAGCAGTCAATCGGGGAAAGCGGGAGAATCCTCCTACCACGAGCAGTACTTC. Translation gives CASSQSGKAGESSYHEQYF.

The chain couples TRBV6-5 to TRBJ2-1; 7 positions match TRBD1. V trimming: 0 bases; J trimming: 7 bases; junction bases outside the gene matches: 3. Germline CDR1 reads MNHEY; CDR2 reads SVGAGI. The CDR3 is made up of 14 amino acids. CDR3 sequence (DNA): TGTGCCAGCAGTTACTCGAGGGGGCAGAATGAGCAGTTCTTC. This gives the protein CASSYSRGQNEQFF.

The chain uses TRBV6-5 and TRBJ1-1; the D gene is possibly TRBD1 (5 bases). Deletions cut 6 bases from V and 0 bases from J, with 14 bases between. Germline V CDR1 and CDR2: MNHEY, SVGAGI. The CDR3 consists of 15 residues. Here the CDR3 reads CASRINGAMNTEAFF. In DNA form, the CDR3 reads TGTGCCAGCAGAATCAATGGGGCGATGAACACTGAAGCTTTCTTT.

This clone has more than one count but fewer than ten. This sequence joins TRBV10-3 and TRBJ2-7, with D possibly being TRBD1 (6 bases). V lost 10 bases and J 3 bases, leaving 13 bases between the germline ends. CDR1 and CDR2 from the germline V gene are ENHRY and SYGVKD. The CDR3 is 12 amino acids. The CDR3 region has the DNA TGTGCCACCGCACAGGGAAACTACGAGCAGTACTTC. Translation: CATAQGNYEQYF.